The 17 T cell receptor beta chains reported below all come from one sample, sequenced in a study of cytomegalovirus exposure and HLA in healthy donors (dated by TCRdb to the late 2010s). Libraries were constructed by the immunoSEQ multiplex PCR assay. For the multiplex PCR, a mixture combining 60 forward primers for TCR Vbeta segments and 13 reverse primers for TCR Jbeta segments was used. The table comes from immuneACCESS by way of TCRdb, which keeps in-frame sequences with V and J called. Part of the clones is missing from these tables; in studies checked, under half for an unresolved V gene and the rest for unknown reasons. The sample's clone listing holds approximately 30,000 clones. 1.5% to 2% of the sample lies in the top ten. What was sequenced was PBMCs. Receptors were obtained from a woman in her forties in good health and CMV-seropositive.

V gene TRBV19 combines with J gene TRBJ1-3, with D possibly matching TRBD1 (6 bases). CDR3 length: 16 amino acids. V dropped 5 bases and J dropped 2 bases, with 16 bases sitting between them. Germline CDR1 LNHDA, CDR2 SQIVND (reference sequence). The CDR3 sequence is CASSDSAWGPGNTIYF. CDR3 DNA sequence: TGTGCCAGTAGTGACAGCGCTTGGGGGCCTGGAAACACCATATATTTT.

The chain is built from TRBV4-3 and TRBJ2-1, with no clear D. V was shortened by 1 base and J by 4 bases, with 11 bases between the two germline ends. CDR1 and CDR2 from the germline V gene are LGHNA and YSLEER. CDR3 length: 15 residues. Written as DNA, the CDR3 is TGCGCCAGCAGCCAAGGAGTGGGCATATACAATGAGCAGTTCTTC. Its protein product is CASSQGVGIYNEQFF.

J is TRBJ2-1 and V is TRBV4-2, with TRBD2 identical over 12 bases. Germline trimming cut 2 bases from V and 8 bases from J; bases unmatched to any gene: 4. CDR1 and CDR2 (germline): LGHNA, YNFKEQ. The CDR3 extends over 15 amino acids. The CDR3 coding sequence is TGTGCCAGCAGCCAACAGACTAGCGGGGGCTATGAGCAGTTCTTC. It encodes CASSQQTSGGYEQFF.

DNA of the CDR3: TGTGCCAGCAGGGGCGGGGCTTCGGATCAGCCCCAGCATTTT. This translates into CASRGGASDQPQHF. The rearrangement uses TRBV6-1 and TRBJ1-5; TRBD1 might be the D (5 bases). The V end was cut by 6 bases, the J end by 5 bases, with 14 bases between. CDR1 MNHNS and CDR2 SASEGT come from the germline V gene. CDR3 length: 14 amino acids.

The CDR3 DNA reads as TGCAGCGTTGAAGGACGGGGGGCTAAGGACACTGAAGCTTTCTTT. Protein product: CSVEGRGAKDTEAFF. The chain combines TRBV29-1 with TRBJ1-1, with D tentatively TRBD1 (6 bases). With 1 base removed from V and 3 bases from J, the gap between germline ends came to 15 bases. Germline V CDR1 and CDR2: SQVTM, ANQGSEA. The CDR3 has 15 residues.

V is TRBV6-5 and J is TRBJ1-4, with D possibly being TRBD1 (5 bases). The V gene lost 6 bases and the J gene lost 10 bases, with 15 bases spanning the gap. Germline V CDR1 and CDR2: MNHEY, SVGAGI. CDR3 size: 13 residues. The CDR3 sequence is CASSPGGEGKLFF. The CDR3, as DNA: TGTGCCAGCAGCCCCGGGGGGGAGGGAAAACTGTTTTTT.

V usage is TRBV4-1 and J usage is TRBJ1-2; D is perhaps TRBD1 (5 bases). The V gene's germline CDR1 is MGHRA and CDR2 YSYEKL. CDR3 size: 17 residues. Trimming took 1 base from V and 0 from J, leaving 15 bases between them. The CDR3 sequence is CASSQVGVAGSNYGYTF. The CDR3 DNA reads TGCGCCAGCAGCCAAGTGGGGGTGGCGGGATCTAACTATGGCTACACCTTC.

The chain joins TRBV5-1 to TRBJ2-7; tentatively, D is TRBD2 (6 bases). Per the germline V gene, CDR1 is SGHRS and CDR2 is YFSETQ. This CDR3 contains 16 residues. V lost 1 base and J 4 bases, leaving 18 bases between the germline ends. The CDR3, as DNA: TGCGCCAGCAGCTTGATCTTAAGGGACTTAATATACGAGCAGTACTTC. Protein product: CASSLILRDLIYEQYF.

The chain joins TRBV7-2 to TRBJ2-1; 8 bases are shared with TRBD2. The ends lost 5 bases at V and 2 bases at J; junction bases unmatched: 8. Germline V gene lookup returns CDR1 SGHTA and CDR2 FQGNSA. This CDR3 has 16 residues. As DNA, the CDR3 is TGTGCCAGCAGCCTTCGTTCCGGGAGGGCCTACAATGAGCAGTTCTTC. It encodes CASSLRSGRAYNEQFF. The full variable domain, with the rest looked up from reference TRBV7-2 and TRBJ2-1, is GAGVSQSPSNKVTEKGKDVELRCDPISGHTALYWYRQSLGQGLEFLIYFQGNSAPDKSGLPSDRFSAERTGGSVSTLTIQRTQQEDSAVYLCASSLRSGRAYNEQFFGPGTRLTVL.

The chain carries TRBV9 and TRBJ1-2, with D perhaps TRBD1 (6 bases). V was trimmed by 0 bases and J by 8 bases, leaving 26 bases between them. The CDR3 is 18 amino acids. Germline V lookup: CDR1 SGDLS, CDR2 YYNGEE. This CDR3 reads CASSVGPRTGTLGGGYTF. As DNA, the CDR3 is TGTGCCAGCAGCGTAGGTCCCCGCACAGGGACCTTGGGGGGGGGCTACACCTTC.

The rearrangement joins TRBV2 to TRBJ2-5; tentatively, D is TRBD1 (6 bases). Germline CDR1 SNHLY, CDR2 FYNNEI. V gave up 5 bases and J gave up 7 bases, with 20 bases separating them. This CDR3 has 15 residues. CDR3 DNA sequence: TGTGCCAGCAGTACGAGGACAGCCCGTCTGGGGACCCAGTACTTC. It specifies CASSTRTARLGTQYF.

V gene TRBV2 combines with J gene TRBJ2-3; 9 nucleotides match TRBD2. There are 17 residues in the CDR3. V trimming: 2 bases; J trimming: 0 bases; junction bases outside the gene matches: 6. From germline, CDR1 is SNHLY and CDR2 FYNNEI. The CDR3 is CASSELGLAGSTDTQYF. The CDR3 DNA reads as TGTGCCAGCAGTGAATTGGGGCTAGCGGGAAGCACAGATACGCAGTATTTT. Full variable domain (remainder filled in from reference TRBV2 and TRBJ2-3): EPEVTQTPSHQVTQMGQEVILRCVPISNHLYFYWYRQILGQKVEFLVSFYNNEISEKSEIFDDQFSVERPDGSNFTLKIRSTKLEDSAMYFCASSELGLAGSTDTQYFGPGTRLTVL.

The CDR3 DNA is TGTGCCAGCAGCTCGAGCCAGCGGGGGGACAATGAGCAGTTCTTC. This encodes CASSSSQRGDNEQFF. The rearrangement uses TRBV13 and TRBJ2-1, with TRBD2 identical over 9 bases. This CDR3 region has 15 residues. Germline V gene lookup returns CDR1 PRHDT and CDR2 FYEKMQ (reference sequence). V was clipped by 4 bases and J by 5 bases; unmatched bases: 6.

The chain has TRBV7-9 and TRBJ1-1, with 7 bases that match TRBD1. The CDR3 runs to 15 residues. V dropped 6 bases and J dropped 4; count of bases not matched to a gene: 11. Germline CDR1 is SEHNR and CDR2 is FQNEAQ (reference sequence). The CDR3 sequence: CASRRDSQRGTEAFF. Here the CDR3 DNA reads TGTGCCAGCAGACGGGACAGCCAAAGGGGCACTGAAGCTTTCTTT.

The V gene is TRBV7-3, the J gene TRBJ2-4; a weak D match, TRBD2 (6 bases). The CDR3 extends over 13 amino acids. V was shortened by 5 bases and J by 9 bases, with 14 bases between the two germline ends. Per the germline V gene, CDR1 is SGHTA and CDR2 is FQGTGA. The CDR3 coding sequence is TGTGCCAGCAGCATCAACGTGGGGGGCATTCAGTACTTC. Its translation: CASSINVGGIQYF.

As DNA, the CDR3 is TGTGCCAGCAGCTTGAGGTCTGCGGGGGGCTGGCAGTTCTTC. Amino acid sequence: CASSLRSAGGWQFF. This chain joins TRBV5-6 and TRBJ2-1, with TRBD2 matching over 8 bases. The trim removed 1 base at V and 12 bases at J, leaving 9 bases unmatched. This CDR3 has 14 residues. The V gene's germline CDR1 is SGHDT and CDR2 YYEEEE. Using reference TRBV5-6 and TRBJ2-1 for the parts outside the CDR3, the full variable domain is DAGVTQSPTHLIKTRGQQVTLRCSPKSGHDTVSWYQQALGQGPQFIFQYYEEEERQRGNFPDRFSGHQFPNYSSELNVNALLLGDSALYLCASSLRSAGGWQFFGPGTRLTVL.

V and J are TRBV19 and TRBJ1-5, with 7 nucleotides matching TRBD1. V shed 11 bases, J shed 0 bases, and the junction held 7 bases outside the gene matches. The CDR3 covers 14 residues. Germline loops: CDR1 LNHDA, CDR2 SQIVND (reference sequence). The CDR3 spells CASWGQSSNQPQHF. In nucleotides, the CDR3 is TGTGCCTCCTGGGGACAGTCTAGCAATCAGCCCCAGCATTTT.